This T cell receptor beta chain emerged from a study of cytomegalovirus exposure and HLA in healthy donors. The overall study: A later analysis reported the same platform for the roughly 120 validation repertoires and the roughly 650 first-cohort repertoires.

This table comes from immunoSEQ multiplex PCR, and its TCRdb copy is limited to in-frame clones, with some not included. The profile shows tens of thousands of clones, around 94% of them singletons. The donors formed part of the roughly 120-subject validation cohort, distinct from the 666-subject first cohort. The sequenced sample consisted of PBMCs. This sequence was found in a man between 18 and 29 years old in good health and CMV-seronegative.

The chain's CDR3 is CASSRTSPSSGGAGEQFF. The CDR3 nucleotides are TGTGCCAGCAGCCGAACCAGCCCAAGTAGCGGGGGGGCAGGTGAGCAGTTCTTC. V gene TRBV7-2 combines with J gene TRBJ2-1, with 11 bases aligning to TRBD2. The CDR3 runs to 18 residues. The trim removed 5 bases at V and 9 bases at J, leaving 18 bases unmatched. Germline V gene sequence: CDR1 SGHTA, CDR2 FQGNSA.